This record concerns one T cell receptor beta chain sequence. Its antigen remains unidentified. No base quality information exists; no much larger clone differs at one position. The library was prepared using the immunoSEQ multiplex PCR assay. For the multiplex PCR, a mixture combining 60 forward primers for TCR Vbeta segments and 13 reverse primers for TCR Jbeta segments was used. A multiplex PCR assay on genomic DNA amplified the CDR3 region of rearranged TCR beta genes. The Illumina HiSeq System was used to sequence the amplified TCR beta libraries as 87-base-pair reads. In the original analysis: A later analysis counted approximately 84 million unique TCR beta chains across the approximately 700 repertoires, and approximately 11 million of these chains were shared by at least two donors. A nearest-neighbor algorithm error-corrected the raw reads and collapsed the reads into unique sequences, merging closely related sequences to remove PCR and sequencing errors. CDR3 sequences were aligned to IMGT reference sequences to assign V, D and J gene segments. For a sequence to be retained, a match of at least six nucleotides to both a V gene segment and a J gene segment was required. A rearrangement was called productive if the CDR3 had no stop codons and remained in frame with V and J, and every other rearrangement was called non-productive. Following IMGT convention, CDR3 was defined as the stretch from the second conserved V-encoded cysteine up to the conserved J-encoded phenylalanine. Sequences without an unambiguous match to a single V gene segment were excluded from the earlier analysis of a few hundred of the donors. An earlier analysis of fewer than 650 of the donors classified V segments as functional when productive rearrangements were above 56.7% and as segregating when the standard deviation between donors was above 5%. A statistical classification framework was built for diagnosing cytomegalovirus status from the catalog of TCR beta chain sequences. In a later analysis, V and J genes were assigned by comparing TCR nucleotide sequences against IMGT/GENE-DB human TR gene sequences. In a later analysis, CDR3 sequences and most-parsimonious VDJ recombination scenarios were assigned using the TCRdist pipeline. In a later analysis, each TCR beta chain was defined by its CDR3 amino acid sequence together with its V-gene family, and reads without a unique V-gene family were excluded. In a later analysis, 550 to 650 highly shared, low-generation-probability nucleotide sequences were removed to address suspected cross-contamination and a sequencing artifact. In a later analysis, a clonal expansion index for each public chain was calculated from normalized within-repertoire ranks of inferred template counts. A later analysis computed generation probabilities with a VDJ recombination model fitted to out-of-frame rearrangements, and checked the results against IGoR. Hypergeometric tests were used in a later analysis to score TCR-TCR, TCR-HLA and TCR-CMV co-occurrence, with a repertoire-size bias correction applied to the TCR pairs. False discovery rates were estimated in a later analysis by permuting HLA or CMV assignments 20 times. In a later analysis, co-occurring TCRs were grouped using DBSCAN, with TCRdist sequence similarity added in when clustering inside HLA-allele-positive subsets. Repertoires with fewer than 30,000 or more than 120,000 public chains were left out of co-occurrence clustering, as were five repertoires with anomalous nucleotide sharing. TCRdb's version of the immuneACCESS table is confined to in-frame rearrangements and falls short of the full clone set. An unresolved V gene accounts for under half of the shortfall where checked; the remainder is of unknown origin. The V and J calls and clone size were taken over from that table, and D and trimming were inferred from the DNA. The table for this sample lists 130,000 or so clones; roughly 71% of them were counted only once. The ten largest make up about 1.5% of the sample.

The entry originates in a study of cytomegalovirus exposure and HLA in healthy donors (TCRdb year 2017). As for the study more broadly: An earlier analysis of approximately 640 of the donors reported approximately 290 Gb of sequence data and 100 million to 140 million unique TCR beta sequences from about 200 million T cells. About 300 gigabases of sequencing data and around 87 million unique TCR sequences were included in an early release covering about 700 HLA-typed donors. Among the roughly 380 genotyped donors, around 81% belonged to the genetic ancestry cluster associated with self-reported Caucasian donors. The study was designed to test whether signatures of past pathogen exposure could be identified by cataloging public T cell receptors. The study used immunosequencing to profile the T cell repertoires of 666 subjects and linked those repertoires to cytomegalovirus serostatus. Along with the approximately 700-subject first cohort, a separate validation cohort of 120 different subjects was used. To predict cytomegalovirus infection status, the study brought together high-throughput TCR immunosequencing, statistical association of individual TCRs with disease status, and machine learning. A later analysis re-analyzed previously published TCR beta repertoires from approximately 700 donors and added high-resolution HLA genotyping to study TCR occurrence patterns. Rather than using new phenotypic data, the later analysis identified candidate immune exposures from TCR beta sequences and from how often those sequences occurred across donors. An earlier analysis of around 580 of the donors used high-throughput TCR beta sequencing to judge whether each TCR beta V gene segment behaved as functional or pseudogenic. Donor age, sex, ethnicity and CMV serostatus were compiled together with the repertoire data. Genome-wide SNP genotypes for about 65% of the 666 donors were used in a later genetic analysis, which treated that subset as a discovery cohort. All discovery cohort repertoires had been generated using a single sequencing platform. Class I and class II HLA loci were covered by the typing at four-digit resolution. Typing coverage varied by locus: roughly 629-640 donors for A, B, C, DRB1 and DQB1; 500 to 550 for DQA1; about 600 for DPA1; 400 to 480 for DPB1. About five DR-DQ haplotypes were treated as single units for association and clustering because of strong linkage in the cohort. Among roughly 400 genotyped donors of the cohort, an average of roughly 230,000 unique TCR beta nucleotide sequences was sequenced per donor, of which roughly 17% were non-productive.

The investigation overall reported the following: Presence/absence analyses assumed roughly uniform sequencing depth across donors, an assumption that may not hold. A further reported finding was that TCR beta sequences accurately predicted the HLA-A and HLA-B alleles for most subjects in the first cohort. In a later analysis, HLA-associated TCR beta chains showed more clonal expansion and lower generation probabilities than non-associated chains that were equally common. According to the authors, the approach could potentially be generalized to other disease states and immunological phenotypes. Most TCR sequences were seen in very few donors, while some public TCRs were found in many individuals. According to a later analysis, TCR association rates differed among HLA loci, with DRB1 alleles showing the most associated TCRs and HLA-C alleles showing the fewest. A later analysis associated around 16,000 TCR beta sequences with specific HLA alleles at a false discovery rate of 0.05. A cluster of highly shared sequence variants was judged likely to be a technical artifact of the sequencing pipeline. Because HLA typing was missing for some donors at each locus, association tests included only the typed subset. Because counts were too low, about 15 rarely observed V segments, including chromosome 9 orphons, were left out of the earlier analysis of a few hundred of the donors. Assigning TCR associations to individual alleles was difficult when HLA alleles, especially DR and DQ, strongly co-occurred. Linkage disequilibrium might explain the correlated functional status among segregating V segments, but an unknown experimental factor could not be ruled out. Some IMGT-functional V segments, including TRBV6-2 and TRBV6-3, could not be distinguished by the 87-base-pair reads and were therefore excluded. A later genetic analysis associated a missense DCLRE1C variant with V-gene and J-gene trimming of TCR beta chains, and an independent cohort replicated the association. For the cohort, immune exposure information was limited to CMV serostatus. In vitro tests confirmed that three of the cytomegalovirus-associated TCR beta chains recognize cytomegalovirus antigens. A later analysis found that most CMV-associated TCR beta chains appeared HLA-restricted, with HLA associations seemingly driven largely by CMV exposure. The study listed 150 to 200 TCR beta chains as associated with cytomegalovirus. Several of the top co-occurrence clusters appeared to be linked to parvovirus B19, influenza, CMV and Epstein-Barr virus, according to a later analysis. This cohort had only TCR beta chains sequenced, and the lack of alpha or paired-chain data limited which features could be detected. In an earlier analysis of approximately 600 of the donors, most TCR beta V segments were observed in productive rearrangements about 87% or about 30% of the time, broadly matching IMGT annotations. Cytomegalovirus status was reported to be diagnosed by the classifier with high specificity and sensitivity in both the original and validation cohorts. A later genetic analysis reported fewer N-insertions in productive TCRs among donors in an Asian-associated ancestry cluster than the approximately 700-donor mean.

The V end loses 0 bases and the J end loses 9 bases, and a stretch of 19 bases separates them. The CDR3 numbers 15 residues from cysteine through phenylalanine. CDR3 DNA is the only sequence kept; it has 45 bases, read in frame from the first base. Sequences SGDLS (CDR1) and YYNGEE (CDR2) are obtained from the germline V gene. The cohort consisted of 600 or so healthy bone marrow donors. Cohort members were all nominally healthy when sampled, although unrecorded immune exposures were likely present. The donor tested CMV seronegative, placing the donor among the 350 or so seronegative members of the cohort. Each donor provided a peripheral blood sample, and peripheral blood mononuclear cells were used for TCR beta sequencing. Genomic DNA was extracted from the blood cell samples with the Qiagen DNeasy Blood Extraction Kit.

The source is a woman aged 40 to 50 in good health and CMV-seronegative. The chain employs TRBV9 and TRBJ2-7; the D region possibly corresponds to TRBD2 (6 bases align). Specimen: PBMCs. Here is the DNA: TGTGCCAGCAGCGTAGACCTTGGAGGGGTCGGAAGGCAGTACTTC. Translated, this is CASSVDLGGVGRQYF.